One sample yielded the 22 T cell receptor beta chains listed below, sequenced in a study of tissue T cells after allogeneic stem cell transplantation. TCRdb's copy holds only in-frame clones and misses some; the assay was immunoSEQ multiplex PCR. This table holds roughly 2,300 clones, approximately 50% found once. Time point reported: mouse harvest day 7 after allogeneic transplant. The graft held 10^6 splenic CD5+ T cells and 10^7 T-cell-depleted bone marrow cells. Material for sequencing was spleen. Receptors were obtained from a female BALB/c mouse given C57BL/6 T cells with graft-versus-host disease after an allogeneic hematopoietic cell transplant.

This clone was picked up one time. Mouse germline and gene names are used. CDR3 region: CASSIGRPLNTEVFF. The part of the CDR3 DNA that was read is TGTGCCAGCAGTATCGGCAGGCCTCTAAACACAGAAGTCTTC. The chain uses TRBV19 and TRBJ1-1; D remains unclear. The missing CDR3 end, 1 residue past where the read stops, is filled in from the germline J gene. Trimming took off 2 bases at V and 1 base at J, with 12 bases between the two ends. Germline assignment: CDR1 FNHDT and CDR2 SITEND (reference sequence). This CDR3 comprises 15 residues.

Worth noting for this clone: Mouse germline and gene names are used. The covered CDR3 bases are TGTGCCAGCAGTCTGCCAGGGAGCTCCTATGAACAGTAC. Translating it yields CASSLPGSSYEQY. The whole CDR3 is CASSLPGSSYEQYF. V is TRBV26 and J is TRBJ2-7, with TRBD1 as a possible D gene (5 bases). The read halts 1 residue ahead of the CDR3 end, with the missing end drawn from the germline J gene. Deletions cut 2 bases from V and 0 bases from J, with 8 bases between. CDR1 and CDR2 from the germline V gene are KGHPV and FQNQEV (reference sequence). The CDR3 loop spans 14 amino acids.

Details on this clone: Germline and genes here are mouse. The DNA read from the CDR3 is TGTGCCAGCAGCGGACAGGGCCGGAACACCTTGTAC. The encoded protein is CASSGQGRNTLY. In full, the CDR3 is CASSGQGRNTLYF. The chain couples TRBV13-1 to TRBJ2-4; 8 bases map to TRBD1. With the read ending 1 residue before the CDR3 end, the germline J gene is used to fill in that end. The CDR3 is 13 amino acids. From germline, CDR1 is NSHNY and CDR2 SYGAGN. Losses at the gene ends were 5 bases for V and 6 bases for J; bases not matched to a gene: 5.

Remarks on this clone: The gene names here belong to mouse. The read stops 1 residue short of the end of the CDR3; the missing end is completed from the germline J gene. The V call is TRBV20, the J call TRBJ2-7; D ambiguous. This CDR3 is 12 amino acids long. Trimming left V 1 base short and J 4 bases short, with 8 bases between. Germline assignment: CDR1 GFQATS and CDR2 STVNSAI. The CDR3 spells CGARGNIYEQYF. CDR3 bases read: TGTGGTGCTAGGGGCAACATTTATGAACAGTAC.

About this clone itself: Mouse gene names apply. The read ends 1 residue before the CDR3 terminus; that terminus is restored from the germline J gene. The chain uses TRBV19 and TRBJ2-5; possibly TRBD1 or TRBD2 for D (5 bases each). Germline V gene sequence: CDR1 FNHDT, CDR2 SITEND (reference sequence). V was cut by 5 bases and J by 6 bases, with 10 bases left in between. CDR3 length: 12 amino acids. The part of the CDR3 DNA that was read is TGTGCCAGCAGCCGACGGGGGGACACCCAGTAC. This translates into CASSRRGDTQY. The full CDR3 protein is CASSRRGDTQYF.

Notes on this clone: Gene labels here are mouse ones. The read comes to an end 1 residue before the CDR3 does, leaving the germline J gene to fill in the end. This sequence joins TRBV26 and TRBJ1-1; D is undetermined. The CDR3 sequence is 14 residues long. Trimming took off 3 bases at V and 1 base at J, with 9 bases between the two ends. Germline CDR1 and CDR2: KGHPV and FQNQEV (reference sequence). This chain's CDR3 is CASSLPAGNTEVFF. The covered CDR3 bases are TGTGCCAGCAGTCTCCCGGCAGGGAACACAGAAGTCTTC. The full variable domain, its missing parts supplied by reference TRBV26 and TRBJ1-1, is NSKVIQTPRYLVKGQGQKAKMRCIPEKGHPVVFWYQQNKNNEFKFLINFQNQEVLQQIDMTEKRFSAECPSNSPCSLEIQSSEAGDSALYLCASSLPAGNTEVFFGKGTRLTVV.

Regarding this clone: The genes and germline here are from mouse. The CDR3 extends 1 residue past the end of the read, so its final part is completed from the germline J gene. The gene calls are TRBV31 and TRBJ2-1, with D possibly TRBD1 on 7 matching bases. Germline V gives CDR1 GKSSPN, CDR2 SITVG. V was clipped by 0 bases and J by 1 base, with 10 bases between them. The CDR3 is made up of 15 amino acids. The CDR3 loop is CAWSLAGGNYAEQFF. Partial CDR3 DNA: TGTGCCTGGAGTCTAGCAGGGGGGAACTATGCTGAGCAGTTC.

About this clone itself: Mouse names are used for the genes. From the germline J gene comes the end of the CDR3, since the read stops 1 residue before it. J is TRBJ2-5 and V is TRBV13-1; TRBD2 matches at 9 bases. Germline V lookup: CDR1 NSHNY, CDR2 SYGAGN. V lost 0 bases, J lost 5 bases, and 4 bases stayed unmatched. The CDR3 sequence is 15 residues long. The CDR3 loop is CASSDALGGGDTQYF. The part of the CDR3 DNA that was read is TGTGCCAGCAGTGATGCCCTGGGGGGGGGAGACACCCAGTAC.

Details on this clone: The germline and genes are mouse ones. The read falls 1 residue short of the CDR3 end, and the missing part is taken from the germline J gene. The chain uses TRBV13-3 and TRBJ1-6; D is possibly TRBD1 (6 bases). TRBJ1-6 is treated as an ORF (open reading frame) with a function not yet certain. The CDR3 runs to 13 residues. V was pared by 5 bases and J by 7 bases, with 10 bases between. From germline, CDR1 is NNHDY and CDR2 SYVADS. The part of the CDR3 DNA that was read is TGTGCCAGCAGCCCCGGACAGAATTCGCCCCTCTAC. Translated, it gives CASSPGQNSPLY. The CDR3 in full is CASSPGQNSPLYF.

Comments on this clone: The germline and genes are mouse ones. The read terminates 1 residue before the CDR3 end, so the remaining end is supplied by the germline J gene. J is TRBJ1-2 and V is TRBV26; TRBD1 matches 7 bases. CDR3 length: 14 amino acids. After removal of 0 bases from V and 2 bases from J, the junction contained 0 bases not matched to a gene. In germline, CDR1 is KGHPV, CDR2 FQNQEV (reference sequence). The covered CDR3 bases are TGTGCCAGCAGTCTGTCGACAGGGAACTCCGACTACACC. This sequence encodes CASSLSTGNSDYT. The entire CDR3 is CASSLSTGNSDYTF.

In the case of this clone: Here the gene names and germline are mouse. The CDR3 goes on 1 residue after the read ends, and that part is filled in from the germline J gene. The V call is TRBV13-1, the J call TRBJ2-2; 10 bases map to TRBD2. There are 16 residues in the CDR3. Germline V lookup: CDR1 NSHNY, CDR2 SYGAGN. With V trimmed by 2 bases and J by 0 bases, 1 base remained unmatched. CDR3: CASSELGGTNTGQLYF. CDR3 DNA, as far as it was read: TGTGCCAGCAGTGAACTGGGGGGGACAAACACCGGGCAGCTCTAC.

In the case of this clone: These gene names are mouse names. The CDR3 here is CASSIGGGQDTQYF. Incomplete CDR3 DNA: TGTGCCAGCAGTATCGGGGGGGGTCAAGACACCCAGTAC. The chain recombines TRBV19 with TRBJ2-5, with TRBD2 matching over 7 bases. Read sequence stops 1 residue before the CDR3 end, and the germline J gene provides the missing end. The germline CDR1 and CDR2 sequences are FNHDT and SITEND (reference sequence). J gave up 3 bases and V 2 bases, and 3 bases lay outside the gene matches. The CDR3 covers 14 residues.

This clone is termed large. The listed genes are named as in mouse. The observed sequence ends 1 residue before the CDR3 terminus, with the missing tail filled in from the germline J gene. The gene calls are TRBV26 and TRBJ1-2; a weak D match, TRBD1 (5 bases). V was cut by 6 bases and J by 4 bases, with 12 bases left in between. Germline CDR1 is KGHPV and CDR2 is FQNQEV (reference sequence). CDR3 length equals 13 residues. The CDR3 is CASSLDSPSDYTF. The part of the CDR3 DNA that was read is TGTGCCAGCAGCCTAGACAGCCCCTCCGACTACACC.

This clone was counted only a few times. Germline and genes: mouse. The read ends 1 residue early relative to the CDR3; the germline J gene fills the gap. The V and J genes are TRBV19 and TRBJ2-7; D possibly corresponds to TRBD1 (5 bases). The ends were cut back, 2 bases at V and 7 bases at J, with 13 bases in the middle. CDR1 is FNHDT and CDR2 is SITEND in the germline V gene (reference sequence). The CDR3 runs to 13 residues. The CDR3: CASSIWSGREQYF. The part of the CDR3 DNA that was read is TGTGCCAGCAGTATTTGGTCAGGGCGGGAACAGTAC.

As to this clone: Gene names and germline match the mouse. This chain's CDR3 is CASSLVRNTEVFF. The sequenced CDR3 bases are TGTGCAAGCAGCTTAGTTCGGAACACAGAAGTCTTC. The chain couples TRBV16 to TRBJ1-1; D gene uncertain. The CDR3 end lies 1 residue beyond the end of the read and is filled in from the germline J gene. The V gene lost 1 base and the J gene lost 1 base, with 4 bases spanning the gap. The CDR3 loop spans 13 amino acids. Germline V gene lookup returns CDR1 SGHSA and CDR2 FRNQAP.

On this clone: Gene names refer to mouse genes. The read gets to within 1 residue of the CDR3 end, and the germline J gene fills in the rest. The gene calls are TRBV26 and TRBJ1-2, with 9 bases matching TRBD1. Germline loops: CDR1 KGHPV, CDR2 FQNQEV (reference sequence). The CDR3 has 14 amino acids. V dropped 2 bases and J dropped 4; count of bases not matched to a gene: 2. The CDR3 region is CASSLTGGVSDYTF. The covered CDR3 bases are TGTGCCAGCAGTCTGACAGGGGGCGTCTCCGACTACACC.

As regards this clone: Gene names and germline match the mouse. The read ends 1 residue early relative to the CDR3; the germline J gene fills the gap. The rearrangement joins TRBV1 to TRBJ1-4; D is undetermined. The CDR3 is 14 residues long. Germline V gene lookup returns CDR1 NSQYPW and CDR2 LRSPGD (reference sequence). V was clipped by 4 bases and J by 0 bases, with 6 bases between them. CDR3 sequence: CTCSVQISNERLFF. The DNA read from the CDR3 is TGCACCTGCAGTGTTCAGATTTCCAACGAAAGATTATTT.

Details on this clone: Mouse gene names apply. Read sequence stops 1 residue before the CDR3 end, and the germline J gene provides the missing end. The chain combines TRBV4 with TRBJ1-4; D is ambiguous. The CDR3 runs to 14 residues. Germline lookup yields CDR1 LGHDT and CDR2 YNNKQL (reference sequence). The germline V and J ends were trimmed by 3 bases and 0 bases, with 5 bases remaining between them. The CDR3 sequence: CASSYTISNERLFF. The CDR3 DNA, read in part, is TGTGCCAGCAGCTATACTATTTCCAACGAAAGATTATTT.

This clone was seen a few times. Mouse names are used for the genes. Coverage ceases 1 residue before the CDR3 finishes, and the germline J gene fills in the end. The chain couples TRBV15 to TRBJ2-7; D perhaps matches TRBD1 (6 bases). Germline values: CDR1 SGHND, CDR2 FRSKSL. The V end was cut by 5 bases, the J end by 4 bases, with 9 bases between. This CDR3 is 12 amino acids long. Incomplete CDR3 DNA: TGTGCCAGCAGTCCAGGACAGTATGAACAGTAC. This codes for CASSPGQYEQY. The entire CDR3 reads CASSPGQYEQYF. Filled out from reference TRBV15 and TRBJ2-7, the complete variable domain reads DAGVTQTPRHEVAEKGQTIILKCEPVSGHNDLFWYRQTKIQGLELLSYFRSKSLMEDGGAFKDRFKAEMLNSSFSTLKIQPTEPKDSAVYLCASSPGQYEQYFGPGTRLTVL.

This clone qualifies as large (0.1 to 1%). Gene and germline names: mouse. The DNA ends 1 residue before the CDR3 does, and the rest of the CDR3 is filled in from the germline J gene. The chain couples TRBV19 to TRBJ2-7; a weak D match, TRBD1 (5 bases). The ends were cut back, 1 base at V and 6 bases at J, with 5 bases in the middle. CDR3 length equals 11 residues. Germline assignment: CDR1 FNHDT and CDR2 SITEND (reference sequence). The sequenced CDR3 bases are TGTGCCAGCAGTATACAGGGTGAACAGTAC. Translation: CASSIQGEQY. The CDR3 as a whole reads CASSIQGEQYF.

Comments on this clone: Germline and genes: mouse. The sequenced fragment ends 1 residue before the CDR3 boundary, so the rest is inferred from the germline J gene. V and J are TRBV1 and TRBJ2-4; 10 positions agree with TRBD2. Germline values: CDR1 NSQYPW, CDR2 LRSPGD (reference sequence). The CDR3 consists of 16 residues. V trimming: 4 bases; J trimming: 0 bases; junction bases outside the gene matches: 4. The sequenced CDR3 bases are TGCACCTGCAGTGAAAGGACTGGGGGTAGTCAAAACACCTTGTAC. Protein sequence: CTCSERTGGSQNTLY. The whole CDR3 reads CTCSERTGGSQNTLYF.

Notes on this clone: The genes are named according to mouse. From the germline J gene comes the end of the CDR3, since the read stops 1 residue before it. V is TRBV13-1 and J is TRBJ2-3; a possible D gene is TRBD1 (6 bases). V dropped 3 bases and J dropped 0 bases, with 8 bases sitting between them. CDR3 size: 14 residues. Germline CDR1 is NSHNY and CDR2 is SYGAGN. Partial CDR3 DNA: TGTGCCAGCAGTGGGACAGCTAGTGCAGAAACGCTGTAT. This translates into CASSGTASAETLY. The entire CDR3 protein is CASSGTASAETLYF.